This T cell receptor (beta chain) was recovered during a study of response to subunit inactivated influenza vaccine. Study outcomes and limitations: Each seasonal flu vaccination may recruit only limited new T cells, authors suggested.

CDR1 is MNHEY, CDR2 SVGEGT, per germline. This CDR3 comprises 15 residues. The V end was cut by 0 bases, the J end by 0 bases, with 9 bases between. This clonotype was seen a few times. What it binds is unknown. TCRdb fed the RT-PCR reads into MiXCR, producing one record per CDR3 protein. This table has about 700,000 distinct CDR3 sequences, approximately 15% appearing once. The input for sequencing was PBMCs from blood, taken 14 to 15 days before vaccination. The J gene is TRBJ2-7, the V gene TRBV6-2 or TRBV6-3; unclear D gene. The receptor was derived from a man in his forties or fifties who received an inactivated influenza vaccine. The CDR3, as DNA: TGTGCCAGCAGTTACTCCGGAGTGTCCTCCTACGAGCAGTACTTC. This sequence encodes CASSYSGVSSYEQYF.